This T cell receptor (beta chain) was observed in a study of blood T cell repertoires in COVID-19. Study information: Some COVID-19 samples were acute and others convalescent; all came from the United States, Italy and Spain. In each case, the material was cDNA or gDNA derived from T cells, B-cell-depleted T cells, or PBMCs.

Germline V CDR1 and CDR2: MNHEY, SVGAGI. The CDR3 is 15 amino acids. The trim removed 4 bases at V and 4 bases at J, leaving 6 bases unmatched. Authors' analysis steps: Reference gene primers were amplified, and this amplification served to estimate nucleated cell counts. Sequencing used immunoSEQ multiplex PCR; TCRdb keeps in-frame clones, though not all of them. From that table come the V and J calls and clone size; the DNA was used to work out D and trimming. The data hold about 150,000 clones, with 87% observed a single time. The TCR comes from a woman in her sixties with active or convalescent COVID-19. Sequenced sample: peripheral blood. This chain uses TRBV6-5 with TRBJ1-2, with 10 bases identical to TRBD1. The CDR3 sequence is CASSFPGQGTYGYTF. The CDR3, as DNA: TGTGCCAGCAGTTTTCCGGGACAGGGGACCTATGGCTACACCTTC.